These 9 T cell receptor beta chains came from one sample sequenced in a study of cytotoxic CD8 clonotypes in ibrutinib-treated CLL. Assay: immunoSEQ multiplex PCR; the TCRdb copy retains only in-frame clones and omits some. The sample holds around 15,000 clones; around 61% are singletons and the top ten take more than 9.5%. The material was PBMCs, obtained before ibrutinib treatment. The origin of the receptors is a human donor with chronic lymphocytic leukemia.

V is TRBV11-2 and J is TRBJ1-3; D is uncertain. CDR3 length equals 14 residues. Per germline, CDR1 SGHAT and CDR2 FQNNGV. V lost 2 bases to trimming and J lost 2 bases, with 7 bases between them. CDR3 sequence: CASSLRGTGNTIYF. The CDR3 DNA sequence: TGTGCCAGCAGCTTACGGGGTACTGGAAACACCATATATTTT.

This clone has only one observation. V usage is TRBV7-8 and J usage is TRBJ2-7; TRBD2 matches 13 bases. Germline-derived CDR1 and CDR2 are SGHVS and FQNEAQ. V gave up 3 bases and J gave up 2 bases; unmatched junction bases: 13. This CDR3 region has 19 residues. CDR3: CASSLNTGTSGIPPYEQYF. CDR3 DNA sequence: TGTGCCAGCAGCTTGAATACCGGGACTAGCGGGATACCTCCCTACGAGCAGTACTTC.

V is TRBV27 and J is TRBJ1-1; possibly TRBD1 for D (5 bases). The CDR3 has 14 residues. V lost 3 bases and J 4 bases, leaving 12 bases between the germline ends. The V gene's germline CDR1 is MNHEY and CDR2 SMNVEV (reference sequence). DNA for the CDR3: TGTGCCAGCAGTTTTTCGGGGCAGCGCACTGAAGCTTTCTTT. Translated, it gives CASSFSGQRTEAFF.

V and J are TRBV19 and TRBJ1-5, with no clear D. Germline CDR1 reads LNHDA; CDR2 reads SQIVND (reference sequence). V shed 1 base and J shed 3 bases, with 7 bases lying between them. The CDR3 contains 14 residues. The chain's CDR3 is CASSIVATNQPQHF. In DNA form, the CDR3 reads TGTGCCAGTAGTATAGTAGCGACCAATCAGCCCCAGCATTTT.

The J gene is TRBJ2-7, the V gene TRBV6-1; 7 bases line up with TRBD2. The CDR3 extends over 15 amino acids. J gave up 2 bases and V 6 bases, and 10 bases lay outside the gene matches. The germline gives CDR1 MNHNS, CDR2 SASEGT. The CDR3, as DNA: TGTGCCAGCAGGAAGACGCCTAGCGGTCCCTACGAGCAGTACGTC. It translates to CASRKTPSGPYEQYV.

This clone was seen more than once but under ten times. The J gene is TRBJ1-5, the V gene TRBV6-1, with a tentative D call TRBD1 (5 bases). Trimming took off 3 bases at V and 0 bases at J, with 12 bases between the two ends. CDR3 length: 16 amino acids. From germline, CDR1 is MNHNS and CDR2 SASEGT. CDR3 sequence: CASSDKGIYSNQPQHF. In DNA, the CDR3 is TGTGCCAGCAGTGACAAGGGGATCTATAGCAATCAGCCCCAGCATTTT.

The chain links TRBV4-1 to TRBJ1-2, with D possibly being TRBD1 (5 bases). Germline V lookup: CDR1 MGHRA, CDR2 YSYEKL. CDR3 length: 15 amino acids. Trimming shortened V by 0 bases and J by 4 bases, and 12 bases separated the two germline ends. This CDR3 reads CASSQDRGGLYGYTF. The CDR3 nucleotides read TGCGCCAGCAGCCAAGATCGGGGGGGACTCTATGGCTACACCTTC.

The chain uses TRBV27 and TRBJ2-1; no definite D call. This CDR3 spans 12 amino acids. Germline V CDR1 and CDR2: MNHEY, SMNVEV (reference sequence). Trimming removed 3 bases from V and 9 bases from J, with 9 bases in between. This CDR3 is CASSFYSGEQFF. CDR3 nucleotide sequence: TGTGCCAGCAGTTTTTATTCGGGTGAGCAGTTCTTC.

The chain uses TRBV11-2 and TRBJ2-4; D possibly corresponds to TRBD2 (6 bases). Per the germline V gene, CDR1 is SGHAT and CDR2 is FQNNGV. The CDR3 contains 13 residues. V was pared by 4 bases and J by 13 bases, with 17 bases between. CDR3 region: CASSSRRAAVQYF. CDR3 DNA sequence: TGTGCCAGCAGCTCCCGGAGGGCCGCAGTCCAGTACTTC.